The 25 T cell receptor beta chains given below trace back to one sample, sequenced in a study of OX40 agonist ivuxolimab in advanced cancers. Sequencing was performed with immunoSEQ multiplex PCR; in TCRdb, only in-frame clones are kept and a portion is missing. The table has about 50,000 clones, around nine tenths seen once. Material: CD4+ or CD8+ T cells sorted from blood, obtained in a trial of the OX40 agonist ivuxolimab. The receptor set was obtained from an adult with an advanced solid tumor such as melanoma, head and neck, liver or kidney cancer.

This chain links TRBV6-1 with TRBJ1-5; no reliable D call. Trimming removed 8 bases at V and 3 bases at J, with 8 bases between. Germline V lookup: CDR1 MNHNS, CDR2 SASEGT. The CDR3 extends over 12 amino acids. DNA for the CDR3: TGTGCCAGCGCCTATCCCAATCAGCCCCAGCATTTT. Residues: CASAYPNQPQHF.

The chain is built from TRBV7-9 and TRBJ1-4; D remains unclear. Between the trimmed V and J ends, which lost 5 bases and 0 bases, there was a span of 7 bases. The germline V gene has CDR1 SEHNR and CDR2 FQNEAQ (reference sequence). The CDR3 is 14 amino acids. Here the CDR3 reads CASSQHATNEKLFF. In DNA form, the CDR3 reads TGTGCCAGCAGCCAACACGCAACTAATGAAAAACTGTTTTTT.

This sequence joins TRBV2 and TRBJ2-5; 10 bases map to TRBD1. The CDR3 consists of 17 residues. V was pared by 4 bases and J by 3 bases, with 11 bases of the junction left unmatched. Germline lookup yields CDR1 SNHLY and CDR2 FYNNEI. The chain's CDR3 is CASSVGTGAPWEETQYF. The CDR3 DNA sequence: TGTGCCAGCAGTGTAGGGACAGGGGCCCCGTGGGAAGAGACCCAGTACTTC.

The chain recombines TRBV11-3 with TRBJ2-7; unclear D gene. This CDR3 comprises 14 residues. CDR1 and CDR2 (germline): SGHNT, YENEEA. V was shortened by 5 bases and J by 7 bases, with 18 bases between the two germline ends. The CDR3 DNA is TGTGCCAGCAGCCAGGAACCGGAACGAGCAGAGCAGTACTTC. Residues: CASSQEPERAEQYF.

The V and J genes are TRBV6-1 and TRBJ2-7; a weak D match, TRBD1 (6 bases). CDR1 and CDR2 (germline): MNHNS, SASEGT. The V end was cut by 8 bases, the J end by 0 bases, with 11 bases between. This CDR3 region has 13 residues. This chain's CDR3 is CASGTGYSYEQYF. DNA for the CDR3: TGTGCCAGCGGCACAGGGTACTCCTACGAGCAGTACTTC.

The rearrangement links TRBV14 to TRBJ1-6; no clear D. Germline V gives CDR1 SGHDN, CDR2 FVKESK. V lost 5 bases to trimming and J lost 6 bases, with 14 bases between them. This CDR3 comprises 15 residues. For the CDR3, the DNA is TGTGCCAGCAGCAAAAACTCGGCGGTTAATTCACCCCTCCACTTT. Protein product: CASSKNSAVNSPLHF. The whole variable domain, remainder taken from reference TRBV14 and TRBJ1-6, is EAGVTQFPSHSVIEKGQTVTLRCDPISGHDNLYWYRRVMGKEIKFLLHFVKESKQDESGMPNNRFLAERTGGTYSTLKVQPAELEDSGVYFCASSKNSAVNSPLHFGNGTRLTVT.

The rearrangement uses TRBV2 and TRBJ2-2; no definite D call. V dropped 2 bases and J dropped 7 bases, with 11 bases sitting between them. The germline V gene encodes CDR1 SNHLY and CDR2 FYNNEI. This CDR3 spans 14 amino acids. The CDR3 region has the DNA TGTGCCAGCAGTGAAATGGAGTTGTACGGGGAGCTGTTTTTT. Translated, it gives CASSEMELYGELFF.

This clone was recorded a few times. The chain couples TRBV11-1 to TRBJ2-5; a weak D match, TRBD1 (6 bases). V dropped 1 base and J dropped 2 bases, with 14 bases sitting between them. This CDR3 is built from 16 residues. The germline gives CDR1 SGHAT, CDR2 FQDESV (reference sequence). For the CDR3, the DNA is TGTGCCAGCAGCTTAGTAGGGGGATCCGGGCAAGAGACCCAGTACTTC. Translated: CASSLVGGSGQETQYF. Full variable domain (rest looked up from reference TRBV11-1 and TRBJ2-5): EAEVAQSPRYKITEKSQAVAFWCDPISGHATLYWYRQILGQGPELLVQFQDESVVDDSQLPKDRFSAERLKGVDSTLKIQPAELGDSAMYLCASSLVGGSGQETQYFGPGTRLLVL.

This rearrangement joins TRBV6-6 to TRBJ2-7, with 8 positions matching TRBD1. Germline CDR1 reads MNHNY; CDR2 reads SVGAGI (reference sequence). The CDR3 is 14 residues long. The J segment lost 2 bases and the V segment lost 8 bases, leaving 8 bases of the junction unmatched. This CDR3 is CASSQGQATYEQYF. Written as DNA, the CDR3 is TGTGCCAGCTCCCAGGGACAGGCAACCTACGAGCAGTACTTC.

J is TRBJ1-1 and V is TRBV19, with 7 bases lining up with TRBD1. Germline CDR1 and CDR2: LNHDA and SQIVND (reference sequence). CDR3 size: 14 residues. The ends lost 6 bases at V and 1 base at J; junction bases unmatched: 5. Here the CDR3 reads CASRGGQRNTEAFF. CDR3 bases: TGTGCCAGTAGGGGGGGACAGCGGAACACTGAAGCTTTCTTT.

This rearrangement joins TRBV4-1 to TRBJ2-2; D could derive from TRBD1 or TRBD2 (5 bases each). CDR3 length: 17 amino acids. The V end was cut by 1 base, the J end by 6 bases, with 18 bases between. Germline V gives CDR1 MGHRA, CDR2 YSYEKL. CDR3 amino acids: CASSQVTSGALAGELFF. DNA of the CDR3: TGCGCCAGCAGCCAAGTCACTAGTGGGGCTCTCGCCGGGGAGCTGTTTTTT.

This clone came up a few times. The V call is TRBV9, the J call TRBJ1-4, with 7 positions matching TRBD1. From germline, CDR1 is SGDLS and CDR2 YYNGEE. V trimming: 1 base; J trimming: 5 bases; junction bases outside the gene matches: 5. The CDR3 extends over 15 amino acids. CDR3 coding DNA: TGTGCCAGCAGCGTAAGGGGACAGAAAAATGAAAAACTGTTTTTT. Residues: CASSVRGQKNEKLFF. Complete variable domain (other parts from reference TRBV9 and TRBJ1-4): DSGVTQTPKHLITATGQRVTLRCSPRSGDLSVYWYQQSLDQGLQFLIQYYNGEERAKGNILERFSAQQFPDLHSELNLSSLELGDSALYFCASSVRGQKNEKLFFGSGTQLSVL.

CDR3 coding DNA: TGTGCCACCAGCAGAGATAGCGGTCAGGGGTCCAATCAGCCCCAGCATTTT. Its protein product is CATSRDSGQGSNQPQHF. This chain links TRBV15 with TRBJ1-5; weak D call: TRBD1 (6 bases). V lost 0 bases and J lost 3, with 15 bases in between. Per germline, CDR1 LNHNV and CDR2 YYDKDF (reference sequence). CDR3 size: 17 residues.

This clone was seen a single time. The V call is TRBV6-1, the J call TRBJ2-7; no clear D gene. The CDR3 covers 16 residues. Per the germline V gene, CDR1 is MNHNS and CDR2 is SASEGT. Trimming stripped 2 bases from V and 3 bases from J, with 17 bases between. CDR3 sequence reads: CASSEIGLSMGYEQYF. In DNA form, the CDR3 reads TGTGCCAGCAGTGAAATCGGTTTATCGATGGGCTACGAGCAGTACTTC.

The J gene is TRBJ1-3, the V gene TRBV5-1; 8 positions agree with TRBD1. The junction had 2 bases not matched to a gene; V was cut back by 4 bases and J by 2 bases. There are 14 residues in the CDR3. Germline CDR1 reads SGHRS; CDR2 reads YFSETQ. CDR3 nucleotides: TGCGCCAGCAGCACGGACAGGGCTGGAAACACCATATATTTT. This sequence encodes CASSTDRAGNTIYF.

The chain carries TRBV4-1 and TRBJ1-5; D gene uncertain. V was pared by 0 bases and J by 4 bases, with 7 bases between. The CDR3 sequence is 14 residues long. CDR1 MGHRA and CDR2 YSYEKL come from the germline V gene. CDR3 sequence reads: CASSQDGGNQPQHF. For the CDR3, the DNA is TGCGCCAGCAGCCAAGACGGAGGTAATCAGCCCCAGCATTTT.

The chain couples TRBV12-5 to TRBJ1-5; D is possibly TRBD1 (5 bases). Trimming cost V 8 bases and J 0 bases, with 8 bases left between them. The CDR3 contains 13 residues. Germline CDR1 and CDR2: LGHNT and FRNRAP. The CDR3 loop reads CASSGGSNQPQHF. The DNA for the CDR3 is TGTGCTAGTTCTGGGGGTAGCAATCAGCCCCAGCATTTT.

The J gene is TRBJ2-3, the V gene TRBV5-6, with no clear D. The CDR3 is 14 residues long. Germline CDR1 is SGHDT and CDR2 is YYEEEE. V was cut by 0 bases and J by 3 bases, with 8 bases left in between. DNA for the CDR3: TGTGCCAGCAGCTTGGGTCGGGTTACAGATACGCAGTATTTT. Translating it yields CASSLGRVTDTQYF.

CDR3 coding DNA: TGTGCCAGCTCACCAGGATATTCGGGAATCCAAGAGACCCAGTACTTC. This encodes CASSPGYSGIQETQYF. The J gene is TRBJ2-5, the V gene TRBV18; TRBD2 is a possible D gene (5 bases). The CDR3 spans 16 residues. Germline V gives CDR1 KGHSH, CDR2 LQKENI. With 2 bases removed from V and 1 base from J, the gap between germline ends came to 14 bases.

This clone was seen only once. The chain employs TRBV4-2 and TRBJ2-2; TRBD1 agrees at 10 bases. Unmatched junction bases numbered 7, after V lost 1 base and J lost 8 bases. The CDR3 consists of 16 residues. Germline V lookup: CDR1 LGHNA, CDR2 YNFKEQ. CDR3 amino acids: CASSQGSGTGVGELFF. CDR3 DNA: TGTGCCAGCAGCCAAGGATCCGGGACAGGGGTGGGGGAGCTGTTTTTT.

The J gene is TRBJ1-2, the V gene TRBV6-1; tentatively, D is TRBD1 (5 bases). The CDR3 runs to 14 residues. Trimming took 2 bases from V and 4 from J, leaving 11 bases between them. Germline lookup yields CDR1 MNHNS and CDR2 SASEGT. CDR3 DNA: TGTGCCAGCAGTGAATATGGGGGGGGCTATGGCTACACCTTC. This sequence encodes CASSEYGGGYGYTF.

The chain is built from TRBV6-5 and TRBJ1-5; D possibly corresponds to TRBD1 (6 bases). Germline lookup yields CDR1 MNHEY and CDR2 SVGAGI. The CDR3 sequence is 14 residues long. Trimming stripped 4 bases from V and 6 bases from J, with 13 bases between. CDR3 sequence (DNA): TGTGCCAGCAGTTCACAGGGCCCGCGTCAGCCCCAGCATTTT. Translated: CASSSQGPRQPQHF.

The V gene is TRBV7-2, the J gene TRBJ2-1; TRBD2 aligns across 11 bases. CDR1 is SGHTA and CDR2 is FQGNSA in the germline V gene. The trim removed 3 bases at V and 0 bases at J, leaving 1 base unmatched. This CDR3 is 16 amino acids long. The CDR3 bases are TGTGCCAGCAGCTTTACTAGCGGGGGCTCCTACAATGAGCAGTTCTTC. It specifies CASSFTSGGSYNEQFF.

V is TRBV10-3 and J is TRBJ2-3; 7 positions agree with TRBD1. V lost 0 bases, J lost 3 bases, and 0 bases stayed unmatched. This CDR3 region has 14 residues. Germline-derived CDR1 and CDR2 are ENHRY and SYGVKD. The CDR3 bases are TGTGCCATCAGTGAGTCGACAGGGACAGATACGCAGTATTTT. Translating gives CAISESTGTDTQYF.

CDR3 protein: CASSAQQGTYNEQFF. As DNA, the CDR3 is TGTGCCAGCAGCGCGCAACAGGGGACATACAATGAGCAGTTCTTC. V and J are TRBV9 and TRBJ2-1; 7 bases match TRBD1. CDR3 length equals 15 residues. CDR1 is SGDLS, CDR2 YYNGEE, per germline. Trimming took 3 bases from V and 4 from J; bases not matched to a gene: 7.